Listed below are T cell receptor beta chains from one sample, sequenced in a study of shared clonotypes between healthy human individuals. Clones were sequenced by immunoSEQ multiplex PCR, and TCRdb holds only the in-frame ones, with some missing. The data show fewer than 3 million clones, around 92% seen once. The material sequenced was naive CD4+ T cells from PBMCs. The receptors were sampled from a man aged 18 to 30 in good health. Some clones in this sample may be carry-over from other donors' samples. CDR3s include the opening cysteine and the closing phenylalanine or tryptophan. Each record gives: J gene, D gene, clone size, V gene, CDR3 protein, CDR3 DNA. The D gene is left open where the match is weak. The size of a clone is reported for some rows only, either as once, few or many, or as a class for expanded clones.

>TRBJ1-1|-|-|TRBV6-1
CASSESRGRTEAFF
TGTGCCAGCAGTGAATCGCGGGGACGGACTGAAGCTTTCTTT
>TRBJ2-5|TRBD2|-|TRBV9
CASSPRMTGGLETQYF
TGTGCCAGCAGCCCACGCATGACGGGAGGATTAGAGACCCAGTACTTC
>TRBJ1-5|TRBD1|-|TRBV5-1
CASSLGDRGDQPQHF
TGCGCCAGCAGCTTGGGTGACAGGGGAGATCAGCCCCAGCATTTT
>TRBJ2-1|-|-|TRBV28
CASGTSYNEQFF
TGTGCCAGCGGGACTTCCTACAATGAGCAGTTCTTC
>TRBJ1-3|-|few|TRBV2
CASRGRGGNTIYF
TGTGCCAGCAGGGGAAGGGGTGGAAACACCATATATTTT
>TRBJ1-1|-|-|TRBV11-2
CASSLVFGKVAFF
TGTGCCAGCAGCTTAGTTTTCGGCAAAGTAGCTTTCTTT
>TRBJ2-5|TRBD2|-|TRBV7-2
CASSLVGTSHQETQYF
TGTGCCAGCAGCTTAGTCGGGACTAGCCACCAAGAGACCCAGTACTTC
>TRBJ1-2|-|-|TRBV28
CASLTGTGYGYTF
TGTGCCAGCCTAACCGGCACCGGTTATGGCTACACCTTC
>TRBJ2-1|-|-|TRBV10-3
CAISVGPPGYNEQFF
TGTGCCATCAGTGTGGGGCCTCCGGGATACAATGAGCAGTTCTTC
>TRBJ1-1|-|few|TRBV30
CAWSFTAEAFF
TGTGCCTGGAGTTTCACTGCTGAAGCTTTCTTT
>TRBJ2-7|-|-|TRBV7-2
CATRESLSNEQYF
TGTGCCACCAGGGAATCCTTGTCGAACGAGCAGTACTTC
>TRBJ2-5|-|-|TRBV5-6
CASSTRIQETQYF
TGTGCCAGCAGCACCAGAATCCAAGAGACCCAGTACTTC
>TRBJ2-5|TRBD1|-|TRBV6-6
CASSYAGQGETQYF
TGTGCCAGCAGTTACGCCGGACAGGGAGAGACCCAGTACTTC
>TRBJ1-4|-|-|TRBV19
CASSPRRIPNEKLFF
TGTGCCAGTAGTCCCCGCCGGATCCCGAATGAAAAACTGTTTTTT
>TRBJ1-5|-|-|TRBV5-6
CASSSTDRLGQPQHF
TGTGCCAGCAGCTCGACCGACAGGTTGGGACAGCCCCAGCATTTT
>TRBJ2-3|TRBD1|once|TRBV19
CASSIRTGVLDTQYF
TGTGCCAGTAGTATTAGGACAGGGGTTCTAGATACGCAGTATTTT
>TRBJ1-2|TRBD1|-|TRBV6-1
CASSGIRGRNYGYTF
TGTGCCAGCAGTGGAATCAGGGGGCGGAACTATGGCTACACCTTC
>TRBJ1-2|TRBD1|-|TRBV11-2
CASSLVARGLIEGYTF
TGTGCCAGCAGCTTAGTGGCCAGGGGGCTCATCGAGGGCTACACCTTC
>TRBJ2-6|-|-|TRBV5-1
CASSSLGSSGANVLTF
TGCGCCAGCTCATCTCTCGGTTCGTCTGGGGCCAACGTCCTGACTTTC
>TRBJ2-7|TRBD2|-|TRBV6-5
CASSVAGALYEQYF
TGTGCCAGCAGCGTAGCGGGAGCGCTCTACGAGCAGTACTTC
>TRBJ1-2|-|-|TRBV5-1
CASSLVSRGRDRGYTF
TGCGCCAGCAGCTTGGTTAGTCGGGGGCGCGATCGTGGCTACACCTTC
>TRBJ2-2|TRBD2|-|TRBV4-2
CASSSGLAGGSGTGELFF
TGTGCCAGCAGCTCGGGACTAGCGGGAGGATCTGGTACCGGGGAGCTGTTTTTT
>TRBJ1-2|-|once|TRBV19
CASSSNYGYTF
TGTGCCAGTAGTAGTAACTATGGCTACACCTTC
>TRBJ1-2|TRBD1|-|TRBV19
CASTSPGTGNYGYTF
TGTGCCAGTACCAGTCCCGGGACAGGGAACTATGGCTACACCTTC
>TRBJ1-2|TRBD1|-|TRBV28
CASSSPGTGINYGYTF
TGTGCCAGCAGTTCTCCCGGGACAGGGATCAACTATGGCTACACCTTC
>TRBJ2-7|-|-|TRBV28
CASRGGIYEQYF
TGTGCCAGTCGAGGAGGGATCTACGAGCAGTACTTC
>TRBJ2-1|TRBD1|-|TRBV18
CASSLQGNEQFF
TGTGCCAGCTCACTACAGGGGAATGAGCAGTTCTTC
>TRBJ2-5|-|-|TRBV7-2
CASSPEFAGRDAQYF
TGTGCCAGCAGCCCCGAATTTGCGGGGCGCGACGCCCAGTACTTC
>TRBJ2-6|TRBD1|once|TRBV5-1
CASSLSAGGGGANVLTF
TGCGCCAGCAGCTTGAGTGCAGGGGGCGGTGGGGCCAACGTCCTGACTTTC
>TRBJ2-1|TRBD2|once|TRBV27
CASRSTPAGGPYEQFF
TGTGCCAGCAGATCTACACCAGCGGGAGGGCCCTATGAGCAGTTCTTC
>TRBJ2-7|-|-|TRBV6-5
CASSYKGISYEQYF
TGTGCCAGCAGTTACAAGGGGATCTCCTACGAGCAGTACTTC
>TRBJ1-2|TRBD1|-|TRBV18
CASSSGTGYFDGYTF
TGTGCCAGCTCATCCGGGACAGGGTACTTTGATGGCTACACCTTC
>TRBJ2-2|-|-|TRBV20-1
CSARGSGELFF
TGCAGTGCCAGGGGTAGCGGGGAGCTGTTTTTT
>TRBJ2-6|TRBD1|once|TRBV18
CASSPWDRGSSGANVLTF
TGTGCCAGCTCACCCTGGGACAGGGGGAGCTCGGGGGCCAACGTCCTGACTTTC
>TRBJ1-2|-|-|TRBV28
CASSRDDNYGYTF
TGTGCCAGTTCGAGAGACGATAACTATGGCTACACCTTC
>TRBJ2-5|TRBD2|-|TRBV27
CASSLKLAGGVGETQYF
TGTGCCAGCAGTTTAAAACTAGCGGGAGGCGTTGGAGAGACCCAGTACTTC
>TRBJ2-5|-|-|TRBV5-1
CASSSGAGQETQYF
TGCGCCAGCAGCTCAGGGGCAGGCCAAGAGACCCAGTACTTC
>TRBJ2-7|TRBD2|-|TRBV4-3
CASSQGRGRAYEQYF
TGCGCCAGCAGCCAAGGTCGCGGGAGGGCCTACGAGCAGTACTTC
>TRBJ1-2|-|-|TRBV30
CAWSVRGSGYTF
TGTGCCTGGAGTGTACGGGGCAGCGGCTACACCTTC
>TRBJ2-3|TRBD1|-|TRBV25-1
CASSMHRGQGDTQYF
TGTGCCAGCAGTATGCACAGGGGGCAGGGAGATACGCAGTATTTT
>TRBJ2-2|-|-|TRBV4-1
CASSQEGNYGELFF
TGCGCCAGCAGCCAAGAGGGAAATTACGGGGAGCTGTTTTTT
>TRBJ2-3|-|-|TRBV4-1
CASSQETALGDTQYF
TGCGCCAGCAGCCAAGAAACGGCCCTCGGGGATACGCAGTATTTT
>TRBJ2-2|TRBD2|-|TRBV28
CASRRTGTSTGELFF
TGTGCCAGCAGAAGAACCGGGACTAGCACCGGGGAGCTGTTTTTT
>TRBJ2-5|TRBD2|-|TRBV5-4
CASSFSTSAYETQYF
TGTGCCAGCAGCTTCTCAACTAGCGCTTATGAGACCCAGTACTTC
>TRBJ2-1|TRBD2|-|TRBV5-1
CASSLGTSGNNEQFF
TGCGCCAGCAGCTTGGGGACTAGCGGCAACAATGAGCAGTTCTTC
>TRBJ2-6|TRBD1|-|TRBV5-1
CASSLVSRGLGANVLTF
TGCGCCAGCAGCTTGGTATCCAGGGGGCTGGGGGCCAACGTCCTGACTTTC